The 2 T cell receptor beta chains in this list originate from one sample, sequenced in a study of regulatory dendritic cells for organ transplantation. The protocol was immunoSEQ multiplex PCR, while the TCRdb copy is restricted to in-frame clones and leaves out a portion. This table holds some 10,000 clones, more than 55% found once. The sequenced sample was memory CD8+ T cells from blood. Subset denoted: CD45RO+ memory T cells. These receptors were collected from a human donor in good health.

The genes are TRBV7-8 and TRBJ2-7; D gene uncertain. Germline V gene sequence: CDR1 SGHVS, CDR2 FQNEAQ. There are 13 residues in the CDR3. The V and J ends lost 5 bases and 4 bases respectively, with 12 bases between them. The CDR3 DNA reads TGTGCCAGCAGCCTTACCATATCGTACGAGCAGTACTTC. This sequence encodes CASSLTISYEQYF.

The CDR3 DNA follows: TGTGCCATCGGGCGTAGCGGCCAAGAGACCCAGTACTTC. This gives the protein CAIGRSGQETQYF. The chain is built from TRBV10-3 and TRBJ2-5, with a tentative D call TRBD2 (6 bases). This CDR3 is built from 13 residues. V lost 8 bases to trimming and J lost 1 base, with 11 bases between them. The germline V gene has CDR1 ENHRY and CDR2 SYGVKD.